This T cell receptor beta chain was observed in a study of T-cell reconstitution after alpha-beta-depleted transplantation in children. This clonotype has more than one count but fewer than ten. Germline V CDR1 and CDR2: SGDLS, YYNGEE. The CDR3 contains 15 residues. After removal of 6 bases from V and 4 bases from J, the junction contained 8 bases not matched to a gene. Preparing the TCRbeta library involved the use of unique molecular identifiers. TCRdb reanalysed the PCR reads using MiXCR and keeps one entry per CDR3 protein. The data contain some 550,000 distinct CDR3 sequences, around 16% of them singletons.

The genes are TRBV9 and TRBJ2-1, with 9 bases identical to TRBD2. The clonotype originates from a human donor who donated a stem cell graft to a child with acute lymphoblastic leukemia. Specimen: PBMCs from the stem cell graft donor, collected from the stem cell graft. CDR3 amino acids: CASKEGLAGYNEQFF. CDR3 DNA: TGTGCCAGCAAAGAGGGACTAGCAGGGTACAATGAGCAGTTCTTC.